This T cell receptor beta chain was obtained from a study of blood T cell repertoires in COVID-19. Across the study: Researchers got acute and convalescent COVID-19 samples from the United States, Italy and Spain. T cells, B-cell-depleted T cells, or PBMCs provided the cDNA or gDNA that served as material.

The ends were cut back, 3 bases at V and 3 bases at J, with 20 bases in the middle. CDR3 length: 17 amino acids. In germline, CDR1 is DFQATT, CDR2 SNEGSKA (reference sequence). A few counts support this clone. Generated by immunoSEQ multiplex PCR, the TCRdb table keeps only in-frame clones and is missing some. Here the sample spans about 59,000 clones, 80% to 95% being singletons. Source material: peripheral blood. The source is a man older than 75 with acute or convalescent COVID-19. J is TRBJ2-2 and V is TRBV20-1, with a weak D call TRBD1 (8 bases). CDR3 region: CSASWSQGGPHTGELFF. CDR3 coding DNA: TGCAGTGCTAGTTGGTCACAGGGGGGGCCTCACACCGGGGAGCTGTTTTTT.